Below are 32 T cell receptor beta chains sequenced from a single sample in a study of blood T cell repertoires in COVID-19. TCRdb's copy holds only in-frame clones and misses some; the assay was immunoSEQ multiplex PCR. Here the sample spans about 220,000 clones, around 81% being singletons. Sample: peripheral blood. The receptors here all came from a woman aged 25-40 years who had recovered from COVID-19.

V is TRBV19 and J is TRBJ2-7; 11 nucleotides align to TRBD2. Per the germline V gene, CDR1 is LNHDA and CDR2 is SQIVND (reference sequence). The CDR3 runs to 14 residues. J was trimmed by 1 base and V by 10 bases; bases with no gene match: 6. In DNA form, the CDR3 reads TGTGCCACCCGGGGACTAGCGGATTCCTACGAGCAGTACTTC. This codes for CATRGLADSYEQYF.

The chain carries TRBV6-5 and TRBJ1-1, with D uncertain. This CDR3 is built from 12 residues. Deletions cut 4 bases from V and 4 bases from J, with 7 bases between. Germline V gene sequence: CDR1 MNHEY, CDR2 SVGAGI. The CDR3 reads CASSSWATEAFF. The CDR3, as DNA: TGTGCCAGCAGTTCCTGGGCCACTGAAGCTTTCTTT.

The chain recombines TRBV6-1 with TRBJ1-2; TRBD1 agrees at 10 bases. Germline V gene sequence: CDR1 MNHNS, CDR2 SASEGT. Trimming took 1 base from V and 6 from J; bases not matched to a gene: 5. CDR3 length: 15 amino acids. The CDR3 here is CASSEEGQGQDGYTF. The CDR3 nucleotides read TGTGCCAGCAGTGAAGAGGGACAGGGGCAGGATGGCTACACCTTC.

This chain joins TRBV3-1 (or the pseudogene TRBV3-2) and TRBJ2-1; 12 bases map to TRBD1. The CDR3 sequence is 16 residues long. Germline CDR1 LGHDT, CDR2 YNNKEL (reference sequence). With V trimmed by 0 bases and J by 7 bases, 4 bases remained unmatched. The CDR3 DNA reads TGTGCCAGCAGCCAAGATCCGGGACAGGGGGCAAATGAGCAGTTCTTC. Protein product: CASSQDPGQGANEQFF.

The rearrangement links TRBV28 to TRBJ2-7; no clear D gene. Germline-derived CDR1 and CDR2 are MDHEN and SYDVKM. Trimming removed 2 bases at V and 0 bases at J, with 14 bases between. The CDR3 loop spans 16 amino acids. The CDR3 is CASSLVQRLSSYEQYF. As DNA, the CDR3 is TGTGCCAGCAGTTTAGTCCAGCGCCTTAGCTCCTACGAGCAGTACTTC.

A single count supports this clone. The rearrangement uses TRBV11-2 and TRBJ2-1, with D maybe TRBD2 (6 bases). V lost 2 bases and J 7 bases, leaving 9 bases between the germline ends. The germline V gene has CDR1 SGHAT and CDR2 FQNNGV. The CDR3 length is 13 residues. Here the CDR3 reads CASSLSRGNEQFF. The CDR3 DNA reads as TGTGCCAGCAGCTTATCGCGGGGTAATGAGCAGTTCTTC.

This clone was detected only once. The chain couples TRBV13 to TRBJ2-5, with 10 bases aligning to TRBD2. Germline assignment: CDR1 PRHDT and CDR2 FYEKMQ (reference sequence). The CDR3 consists of 16 residues. Trimming removed 1 base from V and 1 base from J; junction bases left unmatched: 3. The CDR3 is CASSLVSSGSQETQYF. Here the CDR3 DNA reads TGTGCCAGCAGCTTAGTTTCTAGCGGGAGCCAAGAGACCCAGTACTTC. Filled out from reference TRBV13 and TRBJ2-5, the complete variable domain reads AAGVIQSPRHLIKEKRETATLKCYPIPRHDTVYWYQQGPGQDPQFLISFYEKMQSDKGSIPDRFSAQQFSDYHSELNMSSLELGDSALYFCASSLVSSGSQETQYFGPGTRLLVL.

The chain employs TRBV6-8 and TRBJ2-2; 8 bases line up with TRBD1. There are 18 residues in the CDR3. With 0 bases clipped from V and 4 bases from J, the junction kept 10 bases outside the gene matches. Germline V gene data show CDR1 as MNHGY and CDR2 as SAAAGT. CDR3 nucleotide sequence: TGTGCCAGCAGTTACTCGTATACTGGACAGGGTGGCACCGGGGAGCTGTTTTTT. Protein product: CASSYSYTGQGGTGELFF.

The chain uses TRBV5-4 and TRBJ2-3; D gene ambiguous. Trimming took off 0 bases at V and 4 bases at J, with 6 bases between the two ends. The V gene's germline CDR1 is SGHNT and CDR2 YYREEE (reference sequence). CDR3 length equals 13 residues. Here the CDR3 reads CASSLEAPDTQYF. CDR3 bases: TGTGCCAGCAGCTTGGAAGCCCCAGATACGCAGTATTTT.

The J gene is TRBJ2-4, the V gene TRBV6-1; D possibly corresponds to TRBD2 (6 bases). V lost 0 bases and J 9 bases, leaving 12 bases between the germline ends. CDR1 and CDR2 (germline): MNHNS, SASEGT. This CDR3 contains 14 residues. CDR3 region: CASSEASLRGIQYF. Here the CDR3 DNA reads TGTGCCAGCAGTGAAGCGAGCCTGCGGGGCATTCAGTACTTC.

V and J are TRBV27 and TRBJ1-4, with a possible D match to TRBD1 (5 bases). CDR3 length: 17 residues. V was trimmed by 6 bases and J by 8 bases, leaving 25 bases between them. The germline V gene encodes CDR1 MNHEY and CDR2 SMNVEV (reference sequence). The CDR3 DNA reads as TGTGCCAGCAGCGGGGGGGTCCGTACCGCTGGGGGAGAAAAACTGTTTTTT. This codes for CASSGGVRTAGGEKLFF.

The J gene is TRBJ2-2, the V gene TRBV5-1; 13 bases match TRBD2. CDR3 length: 16 amino acids. V shed 4 bases, J shed 6 bases, and the junction held 6 bases outside the gene matches. Germline loops: CDR1 SGHRS, CDR2 YFSETQ. In DNA, the CDR3 is TGCGCCAGCAGCGCCTTACTAGCGGGAGGGCCCGGGGAGCTGTTTTTT. It translates to CASSALLAGGPGELFF.

The CDR3, as DNA: TGTGCCTGGAGTGTAATAGGGGGCAGCAATCAGCCCCAGCATTTT. Translating it yields CAWSVIGGSNQPQHF. This chain links TRBV30 with TRBJ1-5; 7 bases match TRBD1. V trimming: 0 bases; J trimming: 1 base; junction bases outside the gene matches: 3. CDR3 length: 15 amino acids. Germline loops: CDR1 GTSNPN, CDR2 SVGIG (reference sequence).

V is TRBV10-1 and J is TRBJ1-2, with TRBD1 as a possible D gene (5 bases). This CDR3 region has 12 residues. Germline lookup yields CDR1 WNHNN and CDR2 SYGVQD (reference sequence). The V end lost 6 bases, the J end lost 6 bases, and 11 bases lay between the germline ends. CDR3 in amino acids: CASRRDFHGYTF. For the CDR3, the DNA is TGCGCCAGCAGGCGGGACTTCCATGGCTACACCTTC.

The rearrangement links TRBV9 to TRBJ1-2, with 9 nucleotides matching TRBD1. After removal of 4 bases from V and 5 bases from J, the junction contained 9 bases not matched to a gene. CDR1 SGDLS and CDR2 YYNGEE come from the germline V gene. This CDR3 region has 15 residues. The CDR3 loop reads CASSPKVGTGYGYTF. The CDR3 DNA follows: TGTGCCAGCAGCCCCAAAGTCGGGACAGGGTATGGCTACACCTTC.

The chain joins TRBV11-1 to TRBJ2-1, with TRBD1 identical over 8 bases. Germline V gene lookup returns CDR1 SGHAT and CDR2 FQDESV (reference sequence). The CDR3 length is 14 residues. J was trimmed by 9 bases and V by 5 bases; bases with no gene match: 9. The CDR3 region has the DNA TGTGCCAGCAGCCATGGACAGGGCGACGGTGAGCAGTTCTTC. It codes for CASSHGQGDGEQFF. Together with reference TRBV11-1 and TRBJ2-1, the CDR3 gives the full variable domain: EAEVAQSPRYKITEKSQAVAFWCDPISGHATLYWYRQILGQGPELLVQFQDESVVDDSQLPKDRFSAERLKGVDSTLKIQPAELGDSAMYLCASSHGQGDGEQFFGPGTRLTVL.

This clone was counted a single time. This chain joins TRBV4-1 and TRBJ2-2, with TRBD2 matching over 11 bases. This CDR3 contains 17 residues. J was trimmed by 0 bases and V by 1 base; bases with no gene match: 1. Germline V gene lookup returns CDR1 MGHRA and CDR2 YSYEKL. DNA of the CDR3: TGCGCCAGCAGCCAAGTAGCGGGAGGGACGAACACCGGGGAGCTGTTTTTT. Translation: CASSQVAGGTNTGELFF.

The chain joins TRBV9 to TRBJ1-2; TRBD1 aligns across 7 bases. Germline trimming cut 4 bases from V and 5 bases from J; bases unmatched to any gene: 11. Germline V gene lookup returns CDR1 SGDLS and CDR2 YYNGEE. This CDR3 region has 15 residues. The CDR3 spells CASSTRQGRRYGYTF. In nucleotides, the CDR3 is TGTGCCAGCAGCACGAGACAGGGAAGGAGGTATGGCTACACCTTC.

The rearrangement links TRBV5-1 to TRBJ2-7, with D possibly matching TRBD1 (6 bases). CDR1 SGHRS and CDR2 YFSETQ come from the germline V gene. The CDR3 extends over 16 amino acids. Trimming stripped 4 bases from V and 4 bases from J, with 21 bases between. The CDR3 coding sequence is TGCGCCAGCAGCGGCGCCGTACAGGGCGCCGGGTACGAGCAGTACTTC. Encoded protein: CASSGAVQGAGYEQYF.

The gene calls are TRBV6-1 and TRBJ1-2; 8 bases are a match to TRBD1. The germline V gene has CDR1 MNHNS and CDR2 SASEGT. This CDR3 region has 13 residues. Trimming removed 6 bases from V and 3 bases from J; junction bases left unmatched: 3. This CDR3 reads CASSDRGDYGYTF. In nucleotides, the CDR3 is TGTGCCAGCAGCGACAGGGGCGACTATGGCTACACCTTC.

Written as DNA, the CDR3 is TGTGCCAGCAGCTTACCACTCAATTCACCCCTCCACTTT. Its protein is CASSLPLNSPLHF. The chain uses TRBV11-2 and TRBJ1-6; no reliable D call. CDR3 size: 13 residues. Per germline, CDR1 SGHAT and CDR2 FQNNGV. V was cut by 2 bases and J by 7 bases, with 6 bases left in between.

V usage is TRBV5-1 and J usage is TRBJ1-4; D remains unclear. Looked up from germline, CDR1 is SGHRS and CDR2 is YFSETQ. The CDR3 contains 16 residues. V was trimmed by 0 bases and J by 7 bases, leaving 16 bases between them. CDR3 sequence: CASSLASESRGEKLFF. CDR3 nucleotide sequence: TGCGCCAGCAGCTTGGCCTCGGAATCTCGGGGTGAAAAACTGTTTTTT.

The chain is built from TRBV4-2 and TRBJ2-7, with 7 bases fitting TRBD2. The CDR3 contains 15 residues. The germline CDR1 and CDR2 sequences are LGHNA and YNFKEQ. V was clipped by 2 bases and J by 0 bases; unmatched bases: 4. The CDR3 loop reads CASSQLADSSYEQYF. CDR3 DNA sequence: TGTGCCAGCAGCCAACTAGCGGATAGCTCCTACGAGCAGTACTTC.

V usage is TRBV11-3 and J usage is TRBJ2-5; possibly TRBD2 for D (6 bases). Per the germline V gene, CDR1 is SGHNT and CDR2 is YENEEA. The CDR3 consists of 14 residues. Trimming removed 5 bases from V and 5 bases from J, with 15 bases in between. The CDR3 DNA reads TGTGCCAGCAGCCAGGTCGGCGGGGAGGAGACCCAGTACTTC. Protein sequence: CASSQVGGEETQYF.

J is TRBJ2-2 and V is TRBV29-1; D gene ambiguous. V was cut by 3 bases and J by 1 base, with 6 bases left in between. From germline, CDR1 is SQVTM and CDR2 ANQGSEA. CDR3 length: 13 residues. CDR3 amino acids: CSVDSGNTGELFF. As DNA, the CDR3 is TGCAGCGTTGATTCAGGGAACACCGGGGAGCTGTTTTTT.

The chain uses TRBV6-5 and TRBJ1-1; D unclear. V shed 2 bases and J shed 6 bases, with 10 bases lying between them. The CDR3 totals 13 residues. CDR1 MNHEY and CDR2 SVGAGI come from the germline V gene. The CDR3 bases are TGTGCCAGCAGTTACGGCGGGCAGTCTGAAGCTTTCTTT. Its protein product is CASSYGGQSEAFF.

Concerning this clone: One junction end does not reproduce the germline sequence, and a read error may be involved. The rearrangement uses TRBV20-1 and TRBJ2-3; 7 bases align to TRBD2. The CDR3 runs to 16 residues. Germline V CDR1 and CDR2: DFQATT, SNEGSKA (reference sequence). The CDR3 loop is CSASSGVGGSRDTQYF. The CDR3 nucleotides are TGCAGTGCTAGTTCCGGAGTCGGCGGGAGCAGAGATACGCAGTATTTT.

This clone came up many times. The CDR3 DNA reads TGCGCCAGCAGCTTGGAGGGGACTAGCTCCTATAATTCACCCCTCCACTTT. It is translated as CASSLEGTSSYNSPLHF. This sequence joins TRBV5-1 and TRBJ1-6; possible D gene TRBD1, 5 bases. The ends were cut back, 0 bases at V and 0 bases at J, with 10 bases in the middle. Germline CDR1 SGHRS, CDR2 YFSETQ. The CDR3 length is 17 residues.

V and J are TRBV10-2 and TRBJ2-1, with 7 bases matching TRBD2. CDR3 length: 13 amino acids. The J segment lost 10 bases and the V segment lost 5 bases, leaving 8 bases of the junction unmatched. The germline V gene encodes CDR1 WSHSY and CDR2 SAAADI. The CDR3 region has the DNA TGCGCCAGCAGTCGACTAGCAAACGCCGAGCAGTTCTTC. Its translation: CASSRLANAEQFF.

The rearrangement joins TRBV5-1 to TRBJ1-1; 7 nucleotides align to TRBD1. Trimming removed 4 bases from V and 2 bases from J; junction bases left unmatched: 5. Germline V gene data show CDR1 as SGHRS and CDR2 as YFSETQ. The length of the CDR3 is 14 residues. Here the CDR3 reads CASSQTGVNTEAFF. The CDR3 nucleotides are TGCGCCAGCAGCCAAACAGGGGTAAACACTGAAGCTTTCTTT.

The V and J genes are TRBV28 and TRBJ1-1; D is uncertain. The CDR3 is 16 residues long. Germline assignment: CDR1 MDHEN and CDR2 SYDVKM. V was pared by 3 bases and J by 5 bases, with 19 bases between. CDR3 bases: TGTGCCAGCAGTTTGCCCAGCCGGGGTGGGCGGACTGAAGCTTTCTTT. Translating it yields CASSLPSRGGRTEAFF.

The gene calls are TRBV5-4 and TRBJ2-1, with TRBD1 matching 7 bases. The length of the CDR3 is 15 residues. V shed 0 bases and J 2 bases; nucleotides not matched to a gene: 2. Germline V gene sequence: CDR1 SGHNT, CDR2 YYREEE (reference sequence). The DNA for the CDR3 is TGTGCCAGCAGCTTGGGTGGGACAGCCTACAATGAGCAGTTCTTC. Translation gives CASSLGGTAYNEQFF. Filled out from reference TRBV5-4 and TRBJ2-1, the complete variable domain reads ETGVTQSPTHLIKTRGQQVTLRCSSQSGHNTVSWYQQALGQGPQFIFQYYREEENGRGNFPPRFSGLQFPNYSSELNVNALELDDSALYLCASSLGGTAYNEQFFGPGTRLTVL.